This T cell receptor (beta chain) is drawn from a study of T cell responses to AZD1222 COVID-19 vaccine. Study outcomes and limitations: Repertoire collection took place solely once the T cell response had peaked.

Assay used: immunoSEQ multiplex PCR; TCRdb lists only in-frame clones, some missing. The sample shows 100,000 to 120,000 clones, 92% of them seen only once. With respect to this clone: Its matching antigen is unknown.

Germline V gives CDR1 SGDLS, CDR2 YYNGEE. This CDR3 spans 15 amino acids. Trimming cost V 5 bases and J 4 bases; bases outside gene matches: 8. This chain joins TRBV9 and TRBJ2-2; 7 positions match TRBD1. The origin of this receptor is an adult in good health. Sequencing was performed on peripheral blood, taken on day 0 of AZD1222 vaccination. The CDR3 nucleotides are TGTGCCAGCAGTGGGAGACAGGGCACCACCGGGGAGCTGTTTTTT. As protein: CASSGRQGTTGELFF.